The clone carrying this T cell receptor (beta chain) appeared many times. Unique molecular identifiers were built into the TCRbeta library. One entry per CDR3 protein, called by TCRdb with MiXCR from the PCR reads. The table includes roughly 610,000 distinct CDR3 sequences, over 9.5% detected once. The sample belongs to a study of T-cell reconstitution after alpha-beta-depleted transplantation in children. The germline gives CDR1 ENHRY, CDR2 SYGVKD. V dropped 3 bases and J dropped 5; count of bases not matched to a gene: 14. The CDR3 sequence is 17 residues long. The clonotype was recovered from a human donor who donated a stem cell graft to a child with acute myeloid leukemia. Sequencing was performed on PBMCs from the stem cell graft donor, taken from the stem cell graft. The gene calls are TRBV10-3 and TRBJ2-7, with TRBD2 matching 9 bases. The CDR3 DNA is TGTGCCATCAGTGATCTGACAGGAGGGACTAGCCTTAACGAGCAGTACTTC. It translates to CAISDLTGGTSLNEQYF.